Following are 27 T cell receptor beta chains from one sample sequenced in a study of T cell changes during pregnancy in multiple sclerosis. Data came from immunoSEQ multiplex PCR; TCRdb stores just in-frame clones and leaves some out. The sample has tens of thousands of clones; 92% are singletons. The sample in question was peripheral blood, obtained in the second trimester of pregnancy. The receptor set was obtained from a female donor in good health, enrolled as a control in a pregnancy study.

The gene calls are TRBV9 and TRBJ2-1; TRBD2 agrees at 13 bases. The junction had 4 bases not matched to a gene; V was cut back by 3 bases and J by 7 bases. CDR3 length equals 15 residues. The germline CDR1 and CDR2 sequences are SGDLS and YYNGEE. The CDR3 loop reads CASSGLAGGSNEQFF. The DNA of the CDR3 is TGTGCCAGCAGCGGACTAGCGGGAGGTTCGAATGAGCAGTTCTTC.

The rearrangement links TRBV30 to TRBJ1-2, with TRBD1 matching 8 bases. J was trimmed by 7 bases and V by 4 bases; bases with no gene match: 14. This CDR3 spans 15 amino acids. CDR1 and CDR2 from the germline V gene are GTSNPN and SVGIG (reference sequence). DNA of the CDR3: TGTGCCTGGAATACCAGGGGGCGAAACTCAGGTGGCTACACCTTC. It yields the protein CAWNTRGRNSGGYTF.

The J gene is TRBJ2-5, the V gene TRBV7-6, with TRBD2 as a possible D gene (7 bases). V was clipped by 6 bases and J by 7 bases, with 12 bases between them. There are 12 residues in the CDR3. Germline loops: CDR1 SGHVS, CDR2 FNYEAQ. In DNA, the CDR3 is TGTGCCAGCAGTGGACTAGGGGGGACCCAGTACTTC. This sequence encodes CASSGLGGTQYF.

The rearrangement joins TRBV5-8 to TRBJ2-3; D gene uncertain. This CDR3 comprises 16 residues. Trimming stripped 0 bases from V and 4 bases from J, with 15 bases between. Germline assignment: CDR1 SGHTS and CDR2 YDEGEE. The CDR3 here is CASSLAAARPADTQYF. The CDR3 nucleotides read TGTGCCAGCAGCTTGGCCGCGGCTAGGCCCGCAGATACGCAGTATTTT.

The CDR3 region is CASSLVLASGANVLTF. CDR3 sequence (DNA): TGTGCCAGCAGCTTAGTCCTAGCCTCTGGGGCCAACGTCCTGACTTTC. The chain employs TRBV7-9 and TRBJ2-6, with D possibly matching TRBD2 (5 bases). V gave up 1 base and J gave up 0 bases, with 7 bases separating them. Looked up from germline, CDR1 is SEHNR and CDR2 is FQNEAQ (reference sequence). The CDR3 contains 16 residues.

J is TRBJ1-1 and V is TRBV19, with D unresolved. CDR1 LNHDA and CDR2 SQIVND come from the germline V gene (reference sequence). The V end lost 1 base, the J end lost 3 bases, and 9 bases lay between the germline ends. The CDR3 consists of 14 residues. DNA of the CDR3: TGTGCCAGTAGTATAGGGGCAGAACACACTGAAGCTTTCTTT. Translated, it gives CASSIGAEHTEAFF.

V and J are TRBV19 and TRBJ1-5; a weak D match, TRBD1 (5 bases). Looked up from germline, CDR1 is LNHDA and CDR2 is SQIVND (reference sequence). Deletions cut 1 base from V and 1 base from J, with 11 bases between. The CDR3 is 16 amino acids. The CDR3 sequence is CASSIAWGLSNQPQHF. The CDR3, as DNA: TGTGCCAGTAGTATAGCCTGGGGCCTAAGCAATCAGCCCCAGCATTTT.

The V call is TRBV4-3, the J call TRBJ2-1, with 7 bases lining up with TRBD2. The V and J ends lost 0 bases and 3 bases, in that order; junction bases with no gene match: 8. This CDR3 has 17 amino acids. Germline V gene lookup returns CDR1 LGHNA and CDR2 YSLEER. CDR3 protein: CASSQDRGLGYYNEQFF. The DNA of the CDR3 is TGCGCCAGCAGCCAAGATCGAGGACTAGGGTACTACAATGAGCAGTTCTTC.

This chain joins TRBV7-8 and TRBJ1-2; D unresolved. The CDR3 totals 11 residues. Germline CDR1 is SGHVS and CDR2 is FQNEAQ. Trimming removed 5 bases at V and 7 bases at J, with 8 bases between. CDR3 DNA: TGTGCCAGCAGCGTCGAGGGTGGCTACACCTTC. This translates into CASSVEGGYTF.

V gene TRBV6-5 combines with J gene TRBJ2-7; TRBD2 agrees at 7 bases. Germline V gene data show CDR1 as MNHEY and CDR2 as SVGAGI. The CDR3 covers 13 residues. With V trimmed by 7 bases and J by 4 bases, 7 bases remained unmatched. This chain's CDR3 is CASTERESYEQYF. In nucleotides, the CDR3 is TGTGCCAGCACCGAGCGGGAATCTTACGAGCAGTACTTC.

A single count supports this clone. The chain is built from TRBV5-1 and TRBJ2-5, with 9 bases identical to TRBD1. Germline values: CDR1 SGHRS, CDR2 YFSETQ. J was trimmed by 4 bases and V by 4 bases; bases with no gene match: 11. CDR3 length: 16 amino acids. CDR3: CASSLRHRGQGETQYF. CDR3 in DNA: TGCGCCAGCAGCCTCCGACACAGGGGGCAAGGAGAGACCCAGTACTTC.

The chain is built from TRBV27 and TRBJ1-5; 10 nucleotides agree with TRBD1. Germline V gene sequence: CDR1 MNHEY, CDR2 SMNVEV (reference sequence). V lost 11 bases and J lost 6; bases outside the gene matches: 10. This CDR3 region has 14 residues. The CDR3 reads CASSGDRGSQPQHF. The CDR3 DNA reads as TGTGCCTCATCTGGGGACAGGGGAAGTCAGCCCCAGCATTTT.

The CDR3 loop is CASSYGDSISGNTIYF. The CDR3 DNA sequence: TGTGCCAGCAGTTACGGAGACAGTATCTCTGGAAACACCATATATTTT. V gene TRBV6-5 combines with J gene TRBJ1-3; possible D gene TRBD1, 5 bases. The germline gives CDR1 MNHEY, CDR2 SVGAGI. Between the trimmed V and J ends, which lost 2 bases and 0 bases, there was a span of 11 bases. This CDR3 is 16 amino acids long.

The chain is built from TRBV13 and TRBJ2-2, with 10 bases identical to TRBD2. The CDR3 loop spans 17 amino acids. Germline V gives CDR1 PRHDT, CDR2 FYEKMQ (reference sequence). Trimming at V came to 1 base and at J to 5 bases, leaving 7 bases not matched to a gene. CDR3 DNA: TGTGCCAGCAGCTTAGCTGTGGCTAGCGGGAGTACCGGGGAGCTGTTTTTT. Translated: CASSLAVASGSTGELFF.

V is TRBV19 and J is TRBJ2-3; 9 bases are a match to TRBD2. CDR1 LNHDA and CDR2 SQIVND come from the germline V gene (reference sequence). CDR3 length: 18 amino acids. V was clipped by 8 bases and J by 0 bases; unmatched bases: 15. The CDR3 loop is CASSPQGHLAGSTDTQYF. The CDR3 region has the DNA TGTGCCAGTTCCCCCCAAGGACATCTAGCGGGGAGCACAGATACGCAGTATTTT. Full variable domain (remainder filled in from reference TRBV19 and TRBJ2-3): DGGITQSPKYLFRKEGQNVTLSCEQNLNHDAMYWYRQDPGQGLRLIYYSQIVNDFQKGDIAEGYSVSREKKESFPLTVTSAQKNPTAFYLCASSPQGHLAGSTDTQYFGPGTRLTVL.

This clone appeared a single time. The J gene is TRBJ2-3, the V gene TRBV9, with 15 bases matching TRBD2. This CDR3 is built from 17 residues. The V and J ends lost 4 bases and 6 bases, in that order; junction bases with no gene match: 9. Germline assignment: CDR1 SGDLS and CDR2 YYNGEE. CDR3 nucleotides: TGTGCCAGCAGCTCGGGGACTAGCGGGGGGCCGAGGGATACGCAGTATTTT. This codes for CASSSGTSGGPRDTQYF.

The chain links TRBV6-5 to TRBJ1-4, with D perhaps matching TRBD1 (5 bases). V lost 5 bases to trimming and J lost 5 bases, with 9 bases between them. This CDR3 contains 13 residues. Germline V gives CDR1 MNHEY, CDR2 SVGAGI. This CDR3 reads CASSPGGNEKLFF. The CDR3 DNA follows: TGTGCCAGCAGTCCGGGGGGAAATGAAAAACTGTTTTTT.

The sample holds one count of this clone. This rearrangement joins TRBV6-5 to TRBJ2-3; TRBD2 matches at 8 bases. The CDR3 totals 16 residues. Per the germline V gene, CDR1 is MNHEY and CDR2 is SVGAGI. With 0 bases clipped from V and 7 bases from J, the junction kept 9 bases outside the gene matches. The CDR3: CASSYSIRGGPNTQYF. CDR3 DNA: TGTGCCAGCAGTTACTCGATTCGGGGGGGCCCGAATACGCAGTATTTT.

The chain recombines TRBV9 with TRBJ2-5; maybe TRBD2 (5 bases). The CDR3 runs 15 residues. The germline CDR1 and CDR2 sequences are SGDLS and YYNGEE. The V and J ends lost 5 bases and 0 bases respectively, with 14 bases between them. CDR3 sequence: CASSVAPDYQETQYF. In DNA form, the CDR3 reads TGTGCCAGCAGTGTCGCCCCGGACTACCAAGAGACCCAGTACTTC.

The chain carries TRBV9 and TRBJ2-7; TRBD2 is a possible D gene (6 bases). The CDR3 has 15 residues. CDR1 is SGDLS, CDR2 YYNGEE, per germline. The V end lost 3 bases, the J end lost 0 bases, and 13 bases lay between the germline ends. The CDR3 region is CASSAGGLSSYEQYF. CDR3 in DNA: TGTGCCAGCAGCGCAGGAGGGCTCAGCTCCTACGAGCAGTACTTC.

The V and J genes are TRBV19 and TRBJ2-5, with TRBD1 identical over 8 bases. Unmatched junction bases numbered 7, after V lost 2 bases and J lost 5 bases. The CDR3 consists of 15 residues. The germline V gene has CDR1 LNHDA and CDR2 SQIVND (reference sequence). The CDR3 reads CASSITGQGFETQYF. CDR3 in DNA: TGTGCCAGTAGTATAACTGGACAGGGCTTCGAGACCCAGTACTTC.

DNA of the CDR3: TGTGCCAGCAGCTTGGGGGCAGGGCAAGAGACCCAGTACTTC. Its translation: CASSLGAGQETQYF. The V and J genes are TRBV5-4 and TRBJ2-5; maybe TRBD1 (5 bases). The CDR3 sequence is 14 residues long. Germline-derived CDR1 and CDR2 are SGHNT and YYREEE (reference sequence). Trimming stripped 0 bases from V and 2 bases from J, with 8 bases between.

The chain couples TRBV9 to TRBJ2-5; possible D gene TRBD1, 6 bases. The CDR3 is made up of 14 amino acids. Trimming shortened V by 1 base and J by 4 bases, and 11 bases separated the two germline ends. Germline V CDR1 and CDR2: SGDLS, YYNGEE. As DNA, the CDR3 is TGTGCCAGCAGCGTACAGGGGAATCGAGAGACCCAGTACTTC. Translating it yields CASSVQGNRETQYF.

The chain joins TRBV19 to TRBJ2-1; the D gene is possibly TRBD1 (5 bases). The V gene lost 7 bases and the J gene lost 6 bases, with 22 bases spanning the gap. The CDR3 sequence is 16 residues long. Germline V gene lookup returns CDR1 LNHDA and CDR2 SQIVND (reference sequence). CDR3 in amino acids: CASKQVTAGKVNEQFF. The CDR3 DNA reads TGTGCCAGTAAGCAGGTTACGGCAGGGAAAGTCAATGAGCAGTTCTTC. Full variable domain (outside the CDR3, taken from reference TRBV19 and TRBJ2-1): DGGITQSPKYLFRKEGQNVTLSCEQNLNHDAMYWYRQDPGQGLRLIYYSQIVNDFQKGDIAEGYSVSREKKESFPLTVTSAQKNPTAFYLCASKQVTAGKVNEQFFGPGTRLTVL.

The chain uses TRBV28 and TRBJ1-4, with a weak D call TRBD1 (6 bases). The ends were cut back, 4 bases at V and 4 bases at J, with 13 bases in the middle. The germline V gene encodes CDR1 MDHEN and CDR2 SYDVKM. The CDR3 covers 15 residues. As DNA, the CDR3 is TGTGCCAGCAGTTCTGGGGGGGGCGGTAATGAAAAACTGTTTTTT. It encodes CASSSGGGGNEKLFF.

The rearrangement links TRBV7-9 to TRBJ2-4, with D maybe TRBD2 (6 bases). This CDR3 is built from 14 residues. Germline values: CDR1 SEHNR, CDR2 FQNEAQ (reference sequence). V dropped 5 bases and J dropped 8 bases, with 16 bases sitting between them. CDR3 DNA sequence: TGTGCCAGCAGCGCCACAGACGGGGAGGACATTCAGTACTTC. Translated, it gives CASSATDGEDIQYF.

This sequence joins TRBV7-9 and TRBJ2-3; no firm D call. This CDR3 spans 14 amino acids. Germline V gene sequence: CDR1 SEHNR, CDR2 FQNEAQ (reference sequence). Trimming left V 4 bases short and J 0 bases short, with 8 bases between. CDR3 sequence: CASSSRSSTDTQYF. CDR3 nucleotide sequence: TGTGCCAGCAGCTCGAGGTCTAGCACAGATACGCAGTATTTT.